This T cell receptor (beta chain) was obtained from a study of blood T cell repertoires in COVID-19. This clone showed up just once. Only in-frame clones appear in the TCRdb table, and some are missing; sequencing was by immunoSEQ multiplex PCR. The sample lists approximately 270,000 clones; about 86% were seen once. V was clipped by 6 bases and J by 0 bases; unmatched bases: 4. Germline-derived CDR1 and CDR2 are MNHEY and SVGAGI. The CDR3 sequence is 15 residues long. This sequence originates from a man aged 80 or over with acute or convalescent COVID-19. V and J are TRBV6-5 and TRBJ2-5; 10 positions match TRBD1. Sequenced input: peripheral blood. This CDR3 reads CASSTDRGYQETQYF. As DNA, the CDR3 is TGTGCCAGCAGCACGGACAGGGGGTACCAAGAGACCCAGTACTTC.